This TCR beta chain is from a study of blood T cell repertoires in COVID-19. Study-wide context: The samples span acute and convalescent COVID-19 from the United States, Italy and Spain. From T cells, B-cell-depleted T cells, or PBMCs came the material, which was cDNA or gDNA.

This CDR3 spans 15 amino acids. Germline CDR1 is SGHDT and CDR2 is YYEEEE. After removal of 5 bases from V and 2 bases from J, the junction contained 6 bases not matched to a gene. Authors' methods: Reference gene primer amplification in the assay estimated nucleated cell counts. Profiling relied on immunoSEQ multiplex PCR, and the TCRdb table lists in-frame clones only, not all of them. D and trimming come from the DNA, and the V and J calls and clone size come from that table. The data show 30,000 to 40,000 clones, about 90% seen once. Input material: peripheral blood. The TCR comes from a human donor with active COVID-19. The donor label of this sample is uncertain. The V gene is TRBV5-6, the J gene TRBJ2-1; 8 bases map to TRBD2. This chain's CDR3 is CASSHSGRTYNEQFF. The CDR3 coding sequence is TGTGCCAGCAGTCACAGCGGGAGAACCTACAATGAGCAGTTCTTC.